The source of this TCR beta chain is a study of PD-L1 blockade in urothelial cancer. The CDR3 extends over 15 amino acids. CDR1 is MNHNY and CDR2 is SVGAGI in the germline V gene (reference sequence). The V end lost 5 bases, the J end lost 6 bases, and 20 bases lay between the germline ends. TCRdb's copy holds only in-frame clones and misses some; the assay was immunoSEQ multiplex PCR. The data hold 45,000 to 55,000 clones, with about 90% observed a single time. Time point meaning: peripheral blood 6 weeks after treatment start. The chain links TRBV6-6 to TRBJ2-7, with a tentative D call TRBD1 (7 bases). The sequencing here drew on PBMCs, taken around atezolizumab (anti-PD-L1) treatment. The receptor was derived from a man in his sixties with urothelial cancer. The CDR3 is CASSDPTGRSREQYF. Here the CDR3 DNA reads TGTGCCAGCAGTGATCCGACAGGGAGGTCTCGCGAGCAGTACTTC.